Listed below are T cell receptor beta chains from one sample, sequenced in a study of technical replicates of blood from several donors. Assay used: immunoSEQ multiplex PCR; TCRdb lists only in-frame clones, some missing. The data show some 94,000 clones, around 96% seen once. Sample: T cells isolated from PBMCs. All receptors come from a human donor in good health. The CDR3 runs from the conserved cysteine through the conserved F or W. D genes are given only for firm matches. The listing skips clone size in some rows; elsewhere it reads once, few, many or a size class.

CDR3 length	D gene	clone size	J gene	V gene	CDR3 DNA	CDR3 protein
14	NA	NA	TRBJ2-3	TRBV7-6	TGTGCCAGCAGCCCCCGGGAGACCACAGATACGCAGTATTTT	CASSPRETTDTQYF
15	NA	NA	TRBJ1-1	TRBV7-3	TGTGCCAGCAGCTTAAACGCGGGCGTTGAGACTGAAGCTTTCTTT	CASSLNAGVETEAFF
14	NA	NA	TRBJ2-1	TRBV12-2	TGTGCAAGTCGCTCTTCTCTAGCCGTAAATGAGCAGTTCTTC	CASRSSLAVNEQFF
15	NA	NA	TRBJ1-1	TRBV30	TGTGCCTGGAGTGGGTTCTCGGGAGGGAACACTGAAGCTTTCTTT	CAWSGFSGGNTEAFF
14	NA	once	TRBJ1-4	TRBV7-6	TGTGCCAGCAGCTTAGGTGGCTCTAATGAAAAACTGTTTTTT	CASSLGGSNEKLFF
15	TRBD1	NA	TRBJ1-2	TRBV27	TGTGCCAGCAGCTTAGGACAGGGAGGGGGCTATGGCTACACCTTC	CASSLGQGGGYGYTF
15	NA	NA	TRBJ2-3	TRBV7-2	TGTGCCAGCAGCGTACAGGGTCTTATTACAGATACGCAGTATTTT	CASSVQGLITDTQYF
13	NA	NA	TRBJ2-7	TRBV27	TGTGCCAGCAGTCCTGACAGCTCCTACGAGCAGTACTTC	CASSPDSSYEQYF
17	TRBD2	NA	TRBJ2-7	TRBV6-1	TGTGCCAGCAGTGAAGCTGTGACTAGCGGGAATGGCTACGAGCAGTACTTC	CASSEAVTSGNGYEQYF
12	NA	NA	TRBJ1-5	TRBV14	TGTGCCAGCAGCCGACACGATCAGCCCCAGCATTTT	CASSRHDQPQHF
12	NA	NA	TRBJ2-1	TRBV29-1	TGCAGCGTTGAGGCCTCGGGGAATGAGCAGTTCTTC	CSVEASGNEQFF
11	NA	NA	TRBJ1-2	TRBV7-9	TGTGCCAGCAGCTTACAGGGTGGCTACACCTTC	CASSLQGGYTF
14	NA	NA	TRBJ2-7	TRBV27	TGTGCCAGCAGCCCGGGACTGGAGTCCTACGAGCAGTACTTC	CASSPGLESYEQYF
10	NA	NA	TRBJ2-2	TRBV20-1	TGCAGTGCTAGCGGGGGGGAGCTGTTTTTT	CSASGGELFF
14	TRBD1	NA	TRBJ1-4	TRBV5-4	TGTGCCAGCAGCTCCGGGACAGAGAATGAAAAACTGTTTTTT	CASSSGTENEKLFF
15	NA	NA	TRBJ2-7	TRBV28	TGTGCCAGCAGCGCCGGACAGCTCTTAACCTACGAGCAGTACTTC	CASSAGQLLTYEQYF
14	TRBD1	NA	TRBJ2-3	TRBV7-2	TGTGCCAGCAGCTTAGGAGGGGGCTCAGATACGCAGTATTTT	CASSLGGGSDTQYF
13	NA	NA	TRBJ1-3	TRBV28	TGTGCCAGCAGTCCTGCCCAGCGGGGGACCATATATTTT	CASSPAQRGTIYF
15	NA	once	TRBJ2-3	TRBV7-6	TGTGCCAGCAGCTTAGTTTCGCAGAACACAGATACGCAGTATTTT	CASSLVSQNTDTQYF
13	NA	NA	TRBJ1-1	TRBV27	TGTGCCAGCAGTGTGAACATGAACACTGAAGCTTTCTTT	CASSVNMNTEAFF
15	TRBD1	NA	TRBJ2-5	TRBV27	TGTGCCAGCAGTTGGGACAGATCTGGATCCAAGACCCAGTACTTC	CASSWDRSGSKTQYF
14	TRBD1	NA	TRBJ2-7	TRBV4-1	TGCGCCAGCAGAAATCCGGGACAGGGGCTCGAGCAGTACTTC	CASRNPGQGLEQYF
14	TRBD2	NA	TRBJ2-3	TRBV19	TGTGCCAGTAGTGCTAGCGGGAGCGCAGATACGCAGTATTTT	CASSASGSADTQYF
17	TRBD2	NA	TRBJ2-1	TRBV9	TGTGCCAGCAGCGTAGCTGGGACTAGCGGCCCTTGGAATGAGCAGTTCTTC	CASSVAGTSGPWNEQFF
17	NA	NA	TRBJ1-3	TRBV28	TGTGCCAGCAGCTCGACAGGTCCCTATTTCTCTGGAAACACCATATATTTT	CASSSTGPYFSGNTIYF
16	TRBD2	NA	TRBJ2-1	TRBV9	TGTGCCAGCAGCGTAGTCGGTAGCGGGGGTTACAATGAGCAGTTCTTC	CASSVVGSGGYNEQFF
14	TRBD1	once	TRBJ2-7	TRBV4-1	TGCGCCAGCAGCCAAGGCAGGGGGTCCTACGAGCAGTACTTC	CASSQGRGSYEQYF
14	TRBD1	once	TRBJ2-7	TRBV28	TGTGCCAGCAGTTACGACAGGGAAAGATACGAGCAGTACTTC	CASSYDRERYEQYF
15	NA	NA	TRBJ1-5	TRBV2	TGTGCCAGCAGTGAGATCAGGGTGGGTAATCAGCCCCAGCATTTT	CASSEIRVGNQPQHF
14	NA	NA	TRBJ2-5	TRBV7-2	TGTGCCAGCAGCTTATGGCAGTCTCAAGAGACCCAGTACTTC	CASSLWQSQETQYF